This is a list of T cell receptor beta chains from one sample in a study of cytomegalovirus exposure and HLA in healthy donors. Here immunoSEQ multiplex PCR was the method, and the copy in TCRdb shows in-frame clones only, minus some. The top ten hold 1% to 1.5% of the sample, which has 200,000 to 250,000 clones, approximately 81% seen once. Sequencing used PBMCs. The receptors stem from a human donor in good health. Both conserved end residues are part of each CDR3. A D gene is named only where the DNA matches it firmly. Part of the rows lack a size; the others show once, few, many or a class for expanded clones.

clone size	D gene	J gene	V gene	CDR3 DNA	CDR3 protein
once	TRBD1	TRBJ2-2	TRBV7-9	TGTGCCAGCAGCTCTCCTTTGATACAGGGGGAAACCGGGGAGCTGTTTTTT	CASSSPLIQGETGELFF
-	TRBD1	TRBJ1-3	TRBV5-1	TGCGCCAGCAGCTTGGGGCAGGGGGCAATGGCTGGAAACACCATATATTTT	CASSLGQGAMAGNTIYF
-	-	TRBJ2-7	TRBV5-1	TGCGCCAGCAGCTTGACCGGGACTTCCTACGAGCAGTACTTC	CASSLTGTSYEQYF
-	TRBD2	TRBJ2-3	TRBV9	TGTGCCAGCAGCGTAGATCCAGCGGGAGGGGATACGCAGTATTTT	CASSVDPAGGDTQYF
few	TRBD1	TRBJ1-2	TRBV7-2	TGTGCCAGCAGTCGAAGCACAGGGGATGGCTACACCTTC	CASSRSTGDGYTF
-	TRBD1	TRBJ1-3	TRBV2	TGTGCCAGCAGGAACGGAGGGGGCGGAAACACCATATATTTT	CASRNGGGGNTIYF
-	TRBD1	TRBJ2-7	TRBV19	TGTGCCAGTAGTTCGGGACAGGGCTCCTACGAGCAGTACTTC	CASSSGQGSYEQYF
-	-	TRBJ2-5	TRBV10-3	TGTGCCATCACCAAGGACGGGACTCAAGAGACCCAGTACTTC	CAITKDGTQETQYF
-	-	TRBJ2-5	TRBV25-1	TGCGCCAGCAGAGCACTACAGGGTACCCGTCAAGAGACCCAGTACTTC	CASRALQGTRQETQYF
-	TRBD1	TRBJ2-7	TRBV27	TGTGCCAGCACACAGGGGATGGTCGGAGTGAACGAGCAGTACTTC	CASTQGMVGVNEQYF